This T cell receptor beta chain came from a study of metastatic and nonmetastatic thyroid tumors. TCRdb reprocessed the PCR reads using MiXCR. Of more than 25,000 clones listed, 10% to 11% are singletons. V lost 4 bases and J lost 3, with 12 bases in between. Germline CDR1 and CDR2: MRHNA and SNTAGT. The CDR3 is 15 amino acids. This clone was detected a few times. Before thyroid surgery, none of the patients had received any treatment. Sequencing used blood. The V and J genes are TRBV6-4 and TRBJ2-2, with D perhaps matching TRBD2 (6 bases). This receptor was identified in a female donor with papillary thyroid cancer or a benign thyroid nodule (not recorded which). Some clones in this sample may be carry-over from other donors' samples. DNA for the CDR3: TGTGCCAGCAGTGCCCGGGGGATCGACACCGGGGAGCTGTTTTTT. Residues: CASSARGIDTGELFF.